This is a list of T cell receptor beta chains from one sample in a study of read filtering for tumor transcriptome and immune sequencing. TCRdb recomputed calls from the reads with MiXCR, one row per CDR3 protein. The sample consists of about 62,000 distinct CDR3 sequences, roughly a fifth of them appearing once. Sequences were obtained from a population of CD138-negative cells sorted from bone marrow. Source of these receptors: a donor at least 40 years old with multiple myeloma. CDR3s include the opening cysteine and the closing phenylalanine or tryptophan. D genes are given only for firm matches. The listing skips clone size in some rows; elsewhere it reads once, few, many or a size class.

V	J	D	size	CDR3	DNA
TRBV3-1	TRBJ2-7	TRBD1	many	CASSGDRGSSYEQYF	TGTGCCAGCAGCGGAGACAGGGGGAGCTCCTACGAGCAGTACTTC
TRBV5-6	TRBJ2-7	.	many	CASSLAGIADSYEQYF	TGTGCCAGCAGCTTGGCCGGAATAGCGGACTCCTACGAGCAGTACTTC
TRBV20-1	TRBJ2-7	.	many	CSAPGQSSHEQYF	TGCAGTGCGCCGGGACAAAGCAGCCACGAGCAGTACTTC
TRBV29-1	TRBJ2-1	.	many	CSVRESYNEQFF	TGCAGCGTTAGGGAGTCCTACAATGAGCAGTTCTTC
TRBV2	TRBJ1-1	TRBD1	many	CASRRDRGNMNTEAFF	TGTGCCAGCAGGCGGGACAGGGGGAATATGAACACTGAAGCTTTCTTT
TRBV20-1	TRBJ2-7	TRBD2	many	CSASQGLAGKAYEQYF	TGCAGTGCTAGTCAAGGACTAGCGGGAAAAGCTTACGAGCAGTACTTC
TRBV4-1	TRBJ2-1	.	medium-sized	CASSQGDFDNEQFF	TGCGCCAGCAGCCAAGGGGACTTTGACAATGAGCAGTTCTTC
TRBV7-2	TRBJ1-3	TRBD1	few	CASSPSTGAGNTIYF	TGTGCCAGCAGCCCGTCGACAGGGGCTGGAAACACCATATATTTT
TRBV3-1	TRBJ2-7	.	many	CASSQINEQYF	TGTGCCAGCAGCCAAATCAACGAGCAGTACTTC
TRBV7-6	TRBJ2-1	TRBD2	many	CASSLSGFTYNEQFF	TGTGCCAGCAGCCTTAGCGGGTTCACCTACAATGAGCAGTTCTTC
TRBV6-5	TRBJ2-5	.	.	CASRGGNQETQYF	TGTGCCAGCCGGGGCGGGAATCAAGAGACCCAGTACTTC
TRBV20-1	TRBJ1-2	TRBD1	many	CSVLADRDYYGYTF	TGCAGTGTGCTAGCTGACAGGGATTACTATGGCTACACCTTC
TRBV12-3/TRBV12-4	TRBJ2-5	TRBD1	many	CASSLDRGRETQYF	TGTGCCAGCAGTTTGGACAGGGGGCGTGAGACCCAGTACTTC
TRBV11-2	TRBJ2-6	.	.	CASSFVAPGANVLTF	TGTGCCAGCAGCTTCGTGGCTCCTGGGGCCAACGTCCTGACTTTC
TRBV19	TRBJ1-4	.	.	CASSIPGANEKLFF	TGTGCCAGTAGTATTCCCGGGGCGAATGAAAAACTGTTTTTT
TRBV20-1	TRBJ2-5	TRBD1	few	CSARGQGTGLRETQYF	TGCAGTGCTAGGGGACAGGGTACCGGTTTGCGGGAGACCCAGTACTTC
TRBV12-3/TRBV12-4	TRBJ2-2	TRBD2	many	CASSPAGGSITGELFF	TGTGCCAGCAGTCCCGCGGGGGGCTCGATCACCGGGGAGCTGTTTTTT
TRBV6-5	TRBJ2-7	.	many	CASSYSAPGGQYF	TGTGCCAGCAGTTACTCGGCGCCGGGCGGGCAGTACTTC
TRBV5-1	TRBJ2-2	TRBD2	many	CASSLGLADTGELFF	TGCGCCAGCAGCTTGGGACTAGCAGACACCGGGGAGCTGTTTTTT
TRBV29-1	TRBJ2-3	.	many	CSVVVVPSTDTQYF	TGCAGCGTTGTGGTTGTTCCTAGCACAGATACGCAGTATTTT
TRBV10-3	TRBJ1-5	.	many	CAISESAGVRGNQPQHF	TGTGCCATCAGTGAATCGGCAGGGGTTAGGGGCAATCAGCCCCAGCATTTT